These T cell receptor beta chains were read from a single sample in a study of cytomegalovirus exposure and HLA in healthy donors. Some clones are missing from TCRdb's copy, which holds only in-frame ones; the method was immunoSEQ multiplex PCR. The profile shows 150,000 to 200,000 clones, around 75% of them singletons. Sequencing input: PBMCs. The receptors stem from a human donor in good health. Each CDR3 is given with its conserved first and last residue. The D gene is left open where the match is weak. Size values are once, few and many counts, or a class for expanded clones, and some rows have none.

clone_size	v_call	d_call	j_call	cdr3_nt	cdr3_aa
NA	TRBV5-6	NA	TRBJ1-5	TGTGCCAGCAGCCAGCAAACCGGGGATGGCAATCAGCCCCAGCATTTT	CASSQQTGDGNQPQHF
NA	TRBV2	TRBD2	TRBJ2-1	TGTGCCAGCACGGGGGGACCCACGGTGGTGCAGTTCTTC	CASTGGPTVVQFF
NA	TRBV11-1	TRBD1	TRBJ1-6	TGTGCCAGCAGCTCCGGATTGACAGGGTCACCCCTCCACTTT	CASSSGLTGSPLHF
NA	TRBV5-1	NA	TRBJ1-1	TGCGCCAGCAACGCGGACAGAGACACTGAAGCTTTCTTT	CASNADRDTEAFF
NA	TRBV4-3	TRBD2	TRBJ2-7	TGCGCCAGCAGCCAAGACTGGACTAGCTACAACGAGCAGTACTTC	CASSQDWTSYNEQYF
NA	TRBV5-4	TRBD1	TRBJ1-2	TGTGCCAGCAGCACCGAACAGGGGGGGGAAGGTGGCTACACCTTC	CASSTEQGGEGGYTF
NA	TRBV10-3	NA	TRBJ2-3	TGTGCCATCAGTGAGGAGAACGGTACGCAGTATTTT	CAISEENGTQYF
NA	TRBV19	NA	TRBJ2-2	TGTGCCAGTAGCATAACGGCGGGAACCGGGGAGCTGTTTTTT	CASSITAGTGELFF
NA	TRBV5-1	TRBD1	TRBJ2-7	TGCGCCAGCAGCTTGGGGACAGGGGGTTACGAGCAGTACTTC	CASSLGTGGYEQYF
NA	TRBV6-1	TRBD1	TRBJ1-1	TGTGCCAGCAGTGAACAAGGGGGCGCACAGGGGAAAGCTTTCTTT	CASSEQGGAQGKAFF
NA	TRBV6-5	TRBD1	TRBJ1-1	TGTGCCAGCAGCTACGCGCCGACAGGGTACACTGAAGCTTTCTTT	CASSYAPTGYTEAFF
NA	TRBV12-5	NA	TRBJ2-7	TGTGCTAGTGGTTTGGAAGACTTCTACGAGCAGTACTTC	CASGLEDFYEQYF
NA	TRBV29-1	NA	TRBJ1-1	TGCAGCGTTGTGTTTAGAGGGGGTAAGATTGAAGCTTTCTTT	CSVVFRGGKIEAFF
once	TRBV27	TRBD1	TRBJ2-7	TGTGCCAGCAGTCGACAGGGGAAGTTCCACGAGCAGTACTTC	CASSRQGKFHEQYF
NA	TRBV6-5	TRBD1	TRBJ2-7	TGTGCCAGCAGTTACAGGGGGCGCACCTACGAGCAGTACTTC	CASSYRGRTYEQYF
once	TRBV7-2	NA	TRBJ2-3	TGTGCCAGCAGCGAAGGAGGTGCAGCTGGCACAGATACGCAGTATTTT	CASSEGGAAGTDTQYF
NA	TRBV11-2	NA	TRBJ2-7	TGTGCCAGCAGCTTCGGAGGGATAGGCTACGAGCAGTACTTC	CASSFGGIGYEQYF
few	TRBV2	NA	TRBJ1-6	TGTGCCAGCGTCATGGGAGTCGGGGGTAATTCACCCCTCCACTTT	CASVMGVGGNSPLHF
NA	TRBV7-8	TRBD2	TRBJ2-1	TGTGCCAGCAGCAGGAGCGGGGGGTACTACAATGAGCAGTTCTTC	CASSRSGGYYNEQFF
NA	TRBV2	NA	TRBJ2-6	TGTGCCAGCATAAGACAGGCTGGCTCTGGGGCCAACGTCCTGACTTTC	CASIRQAGSGANVLTF
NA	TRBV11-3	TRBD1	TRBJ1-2	TGTGCCAGCAGCTTAGATGGGACAGGTTCCTATGGCTACACCTTC	CASSLDGTGSYGYTF
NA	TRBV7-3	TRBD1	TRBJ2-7	TGTGCCAGCAGCCTCGGGACAGGGGGACATGAGCAGTACTTC	CASSLGTGGHEQYF
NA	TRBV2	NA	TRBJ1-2	TGTGCCAGCAGTGAGGGTAGGGACAATGGCTACACCTTC	CASSEGRDNGYTF
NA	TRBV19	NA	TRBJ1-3	TGTGCCACAACCCCGGGACACCTCTCTGGAAACACCATATATTTT	CATTPGHLSGNTIYF
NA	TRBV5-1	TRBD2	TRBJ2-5	TGCGCCAGCAGCTCCCCGGGGGGTTTAGAAGAGACCCAGTACTTC	CASSSPGGLEETQYF
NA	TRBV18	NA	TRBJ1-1	TGTGCCAGCTCCCAGTACGCGACAGGAACGAACACTGAAGCTTTCTTT	CASSQYATGTNTEAFF
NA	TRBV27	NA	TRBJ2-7	TGTGCCAGCAGTTTAACAGGGACCTACGAGCAGTACTTC	CASSLTGTYEQYF
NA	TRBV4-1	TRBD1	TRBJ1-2	TGCGCCAGCAGCCCAGTTACGGGACAGGGGTACGGCTACACCTTC	CASSPVTGQGYGYTF
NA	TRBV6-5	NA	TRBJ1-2	TGTGCCAGCAGTTACTCGGCGGGAGATAACTATGGCTACACCTTC	CASSYSAGDNYGYTF
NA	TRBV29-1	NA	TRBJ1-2	TGCAGCGTTGAAAATTTGGGGGCGCTAGTTGGCTACACCTTC	CSVENLGALVGYTF
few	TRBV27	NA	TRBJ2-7	TGTGCCAGCAGTTTGGGCCAGCTCTCCTACGAGCAGTACTTC	CASSLGQLSYEQYF
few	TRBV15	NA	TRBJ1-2	TGTGCCACCAGCAGAGATGGCTGTGGCTACACCTTC	CATSRDGCGYTF
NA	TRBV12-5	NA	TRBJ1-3	TGTGCTAGTGCCCAGACTGGGGGGAGAGGAAACACCATATATTTT	CASAQTGGRGNTIYF
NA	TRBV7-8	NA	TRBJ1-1	TGTGCCAGCAGCTTAGCGGGGGGGGCTGAAGCTTTCTTT	CASSLAGGAEAFF
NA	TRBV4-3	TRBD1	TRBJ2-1	TGCGCCAGCAGCCAAGATTCGGGACAGGGGGCCTATGAGCAGTTCTTC	CASSQDSGQGAYEQFF
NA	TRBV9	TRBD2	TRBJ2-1	TGTGCCAGCAGCGTAGCGGTCCTAGCGGGGGGGGGAGGGCAGTTCTTC	CASSVAVLAGGGGQFF
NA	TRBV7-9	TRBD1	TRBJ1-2	TGTGCCAGCAGCCGGAGGACAGGGAGGGAGGGCTACACCTTC	CASSRRTGREGYTF
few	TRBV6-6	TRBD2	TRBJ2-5	TGTGCCAGCAGTTACAGCCTAGCGGGGGAAGAGACCCAGTACTTC	CASSYSLAGEETQYF
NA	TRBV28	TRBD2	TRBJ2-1	TGTGCCAGCAGTCAAGCGACTAGCGGGGGGGTCTATAATGAGCAGTTCTTC	CASSQATSGGVYNEQFF
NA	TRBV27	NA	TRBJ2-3	TGTGCCAGCAGCAAGGTCTACAGGGCCAGGGATACGCAGTATTTT	CASSKVYRARDTQYF
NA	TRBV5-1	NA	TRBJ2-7	TGCGCCAGCAGCTTGGGGGGTTGGGCGGCGGGGACGCCCTACGAGCAGTACTTC	CASSLGGWAAGTPYEQYF
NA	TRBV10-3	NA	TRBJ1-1	TGTGCCATCAGTGAGGGAGGAGGGAACACTGAAGCTTTCTTT	CAISEGGGNTEAFF
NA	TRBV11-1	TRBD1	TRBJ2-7	TGTGCCAGCAGCTCGACAGGGTACGAGCAGTACTTC	CASSSTGYEQYF